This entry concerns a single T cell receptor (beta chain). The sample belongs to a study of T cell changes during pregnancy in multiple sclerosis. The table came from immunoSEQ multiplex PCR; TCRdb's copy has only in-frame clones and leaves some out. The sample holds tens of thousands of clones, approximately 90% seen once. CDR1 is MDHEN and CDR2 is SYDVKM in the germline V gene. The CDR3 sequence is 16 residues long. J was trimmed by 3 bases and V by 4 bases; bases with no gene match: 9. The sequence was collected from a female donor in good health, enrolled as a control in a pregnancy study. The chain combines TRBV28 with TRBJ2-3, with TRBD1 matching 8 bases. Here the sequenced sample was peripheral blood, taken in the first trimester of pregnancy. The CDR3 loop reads CASSSGQGAGTDTQYF. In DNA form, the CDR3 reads TGTGCCAGCAGTTCAGGGCAGGGGGCCGGTACAGATACGCAGTATTTT.